The 26 T cell receptor beta chains below come from one sample, sequenced in a study of cytomegalovirus exposure and HLA in healthy donors. The PCR used 60 Vbeta and 13 Jbeta primers. Data came from immunoSEQ multiplex PCR; TCRdb stores just in-frame clones and leaves some out. Seen in this sample are some 180,000 clones; the ten most common clones hold about 6%. Sequencing was carried out using PBMCs. The receptors were gathered from a man younger than 40 in good health and CMV-seronegative.

The chain carries TRBV27 and TRBJ2-6; TRBD1 matches 8 bases. Germline V gene data show CDR1 as MNHEY and CDR2 as SMNVEV (reference sequence). The V gene end was trimmed by 3 bases and the J gene end by 0 bases; junction bases not matched to a gene: 13. CDR3 length equals 20 residues. CDR3: CASSFRSQGALLSGANVLTF. Written as DNA, the CDR3 is TGTGCCAGCAGTTTTCGGTCGCAGGGGGCCCTCCTCTCTGGGGCCAACGTCCTGACTTTC.

The chain recombines TRBV6-5 with TRBJ2-2; 7 bases map to TRBD1. The V gene's germline CDR1 is MNHEY and CDR2 SVGAGI. V dropped 5 bases and J dropped 4; count of bases not matched to a gene: 7. The CDR3 is 15 amino acids. CDR3 region: CASSKQGTSTGELFF. CDR3 DNA: TGTGCCAGCAGTAAACAGGGGACCTCCACCGGGGAGCTGTTTTTT.

The rearrangement uses TRBV11-3 and TRBJ2-3; 11 bases fit TRBD2. Germline-derived CDR1 and CDR2 are SGHNT and YENEEA. Trimming removed 5 bases from V and 5 bases from J; junction bases left unmatched: 6. The CDR3 is 15 residues long. The CDR3 spells CASSPVAGGGDTQYF. The CDR3, as DNA: TGTGCCAGCAGCCCAGTAGCGGGGGGGGGAGATACGCAGTATTTT.

This chain joins TRBV6-5 and TRBJ2-2; weak D call: TRBD1 (6 bases). Germline values: CDR1 MNHEY, CDR2 SVGAGI. CDR3 length equals 16 residues. The ends were cut back, 0 bases at V and 2 bases at J, with 10 bases in the middle. Here the CDR3 reads CASSYSYRENTGELFF. For the CDR3, the DNA is TGTGCCAGCAGTTACTCCTACAGGGAAAACACCGGGGAGCTGTTTTTT.

This chain joins TRBV10-3 and TRBJ2-1; a possible D gene is TRBD2 (6 bases). The V gene's germline CDR1 is ENHRY and CDR2 SYGVKD. This CDR3 is built from 16 residues. Between the trimmed V and J ends, which lost 6 bases and 0 bases, there was a span of 15 bases. This chain's CDR3 is CAIRDTGTSSYNEQFF. DNA of the CDR3: TGTGCCATCAGGGACACCGGGACTTCCTCCTACAATGAGCAGTTCTTC.

The chain joins TRBV9 to TRBJ2-3, with 7 positions matching TRBD1. The CDR3 contains 16 residues. Trimming cost V 0 bases and J 2 bases; bases outside gene matches: 6. CDR1 is SGDLS and CDR2 is YYNGEE in the germline V gene. The CDR3 protein is CASSVDPTGVTDTQYF. CDR3 DNA sequence: TGTGCCAGCAGCGTAGACCCAACAGGGGTCACAGATACGCAGTATTTT.

V gene TRBV5-4 combines with J gene TRBJ1-1; the match to TRBD1 covers 7 bases. The V and J ends lost 4 bases and 5 bases, in that order; junction bases with no gene match: 8. The CDR3 has 14 residues. Germline lookup yields CDR1 SGHNT and CDR2 YYREEE (reference sequence). CDR3 coding DNA: TGTGCCAGCAGCCCGGACAGGCAGCGGACTGAAGCTTTCTTT. Protein product: CASSPDRQRTEAFF.

The V and J genes are TRBV7-9 and TRBJ1-1, with D perhaps TRBD1 (6 bases). The CDR3 extends over 17 amino acids. CDR1 and CDR2 from the germline V gene are SEHNR and FQNEAQ (reference sequence). V gave up 5 bases and J gave up 4 bases, with 23 bases separating them. CDR3 nucleotide sequence: TGTGCCAGCAGCCTCCCATCTCGGGGGGCGCCGTCCACTGAAGCTTTCTTT. The encoded protein is CASSLPSRGAPSTEAFF.

CDR3 sequence (DNA): TGCAGCGTTGAATTGAGTAGGGGACAGGGTGACGAGCAGTACTTC. Its protein is CSVELSRGQGDEQYF. The chain uses TRBV29-1 and TRBJ2-7; 9 bases map to TRBD1. The CDR3 sequence is 15 residues long. The germline V gene encodes CDR1 SQVTM and CDR2 ANQGSEA. Trimming at V came to 2 bases and at J to 5 bases, leaving 10 bases not matched to a gene.

The chain joins TRBV5-1 to TRBJ2-1, with 8 positions matching TRBD2. The CDR3 is made up of 16 amino acids. CDR1 is SGHRS and CDR2 is YFSETQ in the germline V gene. V was clipped by 4 bases and J by 1 base; unmatched bases: 7. The CDR3 nucleotides are TGCGCCAGCAGCGGGTCGGGAGGGCCATCCTACAATGAGCAGTTCTTC. Protein product: CASSGSGGPSYNEQFF.

CDR3: CASNPLTGGGAEAFF. The CDR3 coding sequence is TGTGCCAGCAATCCTCTAACAGGGGGAGGGGCTGAAGCTTTCTTT. The chain uses TRBV2 and TRBJ1-1; 8 bases align to TRBD1. Germline-derived CDR1 and CDR2 are SNHLY and FYNNEI. This CDR3 comprises 15 residues. V trimming: 7 bases; J trimming: 6 bases; junction bases outside the gene matches: 13.

The chain is built from TRBV9 and TRBJ1-2, with D unclear. V gave up 0 bases and J gave up 7 bases, with 10 bases separating them. Per germline, CDR1 SGDLS and CDR2 YYNGEE. This CDR3 comprises 13 residues. Here the CDR3 DNA reads TGTGCCAGCAGCGTAGAACCTTCGGGTGGCTACACCTTC. This translates into CASSVEPSGGYTF. Combining the CDR3 with reference TRBV9 and TRBJ1-2 gives the whole variable domain DSGVTQTPKHLITATGQRVTLRCSPRSGDLSVYWYQQSLDQGLQFLIQYYNGEERAKGNILERFSAQQFPDLHSELNLSSLELGDSALYFCASSVEPSGGYTFGSGTRLTVV.

The genes are TRBV6-6 and TRBJ2-7, with TRBD2 matching 7 bases. V trimming: 0 bases; J trimming: 7 bases; junction bases outside the gene matches: 3. Looked up from germline, CDR1 is MNHNY and CDR2 is SVGAGI (reference sequence). The CDR3 consists of 13 residues. The CDR3 bases are TGTGCCAGCAGTTACTCCCTACTAGCGGAGCAGTACTTC. Translated, it gives CASSYSLLAEQYF.

The V call is TRBV18, the J call TRBJ1-4; D is possibly TRBD1 (5 bases). Per the germline V gene, CDR1 is KGHSH and CDR2 is LQKENI. CDR3 length: 14 residues. V was pared by 2 bases and J by 7 bases, with 11 bases between. CDR3 in DNA: TGTGCCAGCTCACCAAGGGGAGGAGGTGAAAAACTGTTTTTT. It codes for CASSPRGGGEKLFF.

The chain recombines TRBV5-1 with TRBJ2-1, with D possibly matching TRBD1 (6 bases). CDR3 length equals 13 residues. The V end lost 5 bases, the J end lost 8 bases, and 14 bases lay between the germline ends. Germline CDR1 SGHRS, CDR2 YFSETQ. CDR3 nucleotides: TGCGCCAGCAGTTCCGCAGGGGCGGATGAGCAGTTCTTC. Amino acid sequence: CASSSAGADEQFF.

CDR3 sequence: CASSVAREETQYF. CDR3 sequence (DNA): TGTGCCAGCAGCGTAGCCAGGGAAGAGACCCAGTACTTC. The chain couples TRBV9 to TRBJ2-5; tentative D call: TRBD1 (5 bases). Trimming took 0 bases from V and 3 from J, leaving 6 bases between them. The germline V gene encodes CDR1 SGDLS and CDR2 YYNGEE. This CDR3 is built from 13 residues.

The V gene is TRBV10-2, the J gene TRBJ2-1; 14 bases line up with TRBD2. With 7 bases clipped from V and 9 bases from J, the junction kept 8 bases outside the gene matches. The CDR3 sequence is 15 residues long. CDR1 and CDR2 (germline): WSHSY, SAAADI. CDR3 in amino acids: CASTMTSGRAGEQFF. The DNA for the CDR3 is TGCGCCAGCACTATGACTAGCGGGAGGGCCGGTGAGCAGTTCTTC.

V is TRBV9 and J is TRBJ1-2; D is ambiguous. The CDR3 contains 13 residues. Germline V CDR1 and CDR2: SGDLS, YYNGEE. V was cut by 0 bases and J by 6 bases, with 9 bases left in between. CDR3 residues: CASSVAPGNGYTF. The DNA for the CDR3 is TGTGCCAGCAGCGTAGCTCCGGGTAATGGCTACACCTTC. Full variable domain (remainder filled in from reference TRBV9 and TRBJ1-2): DSGVTQTPKHLITATGQRVTLRCSPRSGDLSVYWYQQSLDQGLQFLIQYYNGEERAKGNILERFSAQQFPDLHSELNLSSLELGDSALYFCASSVAPGNGYTFGSGTRLTVV.

The V gene is TRBV27, the J gene TRBJ2-5, with D possibly being TRBD2 (5 bases). This CDR3 is 14 amino acids long. Trimming shortened V by 3 bases and J by 4 bases, and 12 bases separated the two germline ends. Germline V gene data show CDR1 as MNHEY and CDR2 as SMNVEV (reference sequence). The CDR3 sequence is CASSFSSGIETQYF. CDR3 sequence (DNA): TGTGCCAGCAGTTTCTCTTCCGGGATAGAGACCCAGTACTTC.

V is TRBV7-6 and J is TRBJ1-3; 7 bases fit TRBD1. CDR1 is SGHVS, CDR2 FNYEAQ, per germline. V dropped 0 bases and J dropped 10; count of bases not matched to a gene: 12. This CDR3 contains 16 residues. This CDR3 is CASSLAFDREHGTIYF. The DNA of the CDR3 is TGTGCCAGCAGCTTAGCGTTTGACAGGGAGCACGGGACCATATATTTT. The complete variable domain, with remaining parts taken from reference TRBV7-6 and TRBJ1-3, reads GAGVSQSPRYKVTKRGQDVALRCDPISGHVSLYWYRQALGQGPEFLTYFNYEAQQDKSGLPNDRFSAERPEGSISTLTIQRTEQRDSAMYRCASSLAFDREHGTIYFGEGSWLTVV.

The chain is built from TRBV27 and TRBJ2-2; a possible D gene is TRBD2 (6 bases). The CDR3 consists of 17 residues. Trimming took off 6 bases at V and 3 bases at J, with 20 bases between the two ends. Germline loops: CDR1 MNHEY, CDR2 SMNVEV (reference sequence). The CDR3, as DNA: TGTGCCAGCAGGGACTACCGAGATTTGGACTACACCGGGGAGCTGTTTTTT. Encoded protein: CASRDYRDLDYTGELFF.

The chain combines TRBV7-6 with TRBJ1-2, with 9 bases identical to TRBD1. Germline V CDR1 and CDR2: SGHVS, FNYEAQ. The junction had 15 bases not matched to a gene; V was cut back by 1 base and J by 0 bases. The CDR3 is 20 amino acids. CDR3 sequence (DNA): TGTGCCAGCAGCTTAGAGTCGTCCGGGACAGGGTTTCTTTCTAACTATGGCTACACCTTC. Translated, it gives CASSLESSGTGFLSNYGYTF.

This chain uses TRBV2 with TRBJ2-7; 9 positions agree with TRBD1. There are 14 residues in the CDR3. V trimming: 3 bases; J trimming: 4 bases; junction bases outside the gene matches: 4. The germline gives CDR1 SNHLY, CDR2 FYNNEI. CDR3 amino acids: CASSDGTGRYEQYF. As DNA, the CDR3 is TGTGCCAGCAGTGACGGGACAGGGCGGTACGAGCAGTACTTC. Complete variable domain (other parts from reference TRBV2 and TRBJ2-7): EPEVTQTPSHQVTQMGQEVILRCVPISNHLYFYWYRQILGQKVEFLVSFYNNEISEKSEIFDDQFSVERPDGSNFTLKIRSTKLEDSAMYFCASSDGTGRYEQYFGPGTRLTVT.

The J gene is TRBJ1-5, the V gene TRBV9; D unclear. The CDR3 totals 15 residues. Germline loops: CDR1 SGDLS, CDR2 YYNGEE. V lost 4 bases to trimming and J lost 3 bases, with 14 bases between them. The DNA of the CDR3 is TGTGCCAGCAGCCCCGAGGGTAACGACAATCAGCCCCAGCATTTT. Amino acids: CASSPEGNDNQPQHF.

The rearrangement uses TRBV2 and TRBJ1-5; 8 nucleotides agree with TRBD1. CDR3 length: 14 residues. Germline CDR1 SNHLY, CDR2 FYNNEI. J was trimmed by 2 bases and V by 3 bases; bases with no gene match: 0. The CDR3 loop is CASSDRGRNQPQHF. DNA for the CDR3: TGTGCCAGCAGTGACAGGGGGCGCAATCAGCCCCAGCATTTT.

The V gene is TRBV6-5, the J gene TRBJ2-5; 8 nucleotides line up with TRBD1. The CDR3 length is 14 residues. The V segment lost 6 bases and the J segment 5 bases; nucleotides outside the gene matches: 8. Germline assignment: CDR1 MNHEY and CDR2 SVGAGI. CDR3 DNA sequence: TGTGCCAGCAGCGTAAGGACAGGGCATGAGACCCAGTACTTC. Its translation is CASSVRTGHETQYF.